This TCR beta chain was recorded in a study of T cells in Graves' hyperthyroidism and ophthalmopathy. Whole-study findings and limits: Model output signaled ophthalmopathy a median approximately 6 months ahead of onset.

Amplification of TCR beta CDR3 regions used RNA as the template. Initially, a first-round RT-PCR of the TCR CDR3 employed the HTBI primer set. TCRdb ran MiXCR on the multiplex PCR reads and lists one entry per CDR3 protein. Among 150,000 to 200,000 distinct CDR3 sequences listed, over 8% were seen once. Diagnosing involved the use of clinical symptoms, serum thyroxine and TRAb, thyroid ultrasound and orbital computed tomography. The V segment lost 0 bases and the J segment 10 bases; nucleotides outside the gene matches: 5. The germline V gene has CDR1 ENHRY and CDR2 SYGVKD. The CDR3 extends over 16 amino acids. Of note for this clonotype: Its antigen is unknown.

Source material: blood. The chain combines TRBV10-3 with TRBJ1-6; 11 positions agree with TRBD1. This sequence was found in a woman under 30 with Graves' hyperthyroidism that later progressed to Graves' ophthalmopathy. The CDR3 region is CAISESGQGAPSPLHF. The CDR3 nucleotides read TGTGCCATCAGTGAGTCAGGACAGGGGGCCCCATCACCCCTCCACTTT.